Given below is one TCR beta chain in context. Its specific antigen is unknown. The record has no base qualities; no much larger clone is one base away. The junction shows trimming of 1 base on V and 5 bases on J, plus 23 bases between the germline ends. The CDR3 spans 18 residues, from the cysteine through the phenylalanine. CDR3 DNA only is kept here, 54 bases in frame from base 1. CDR1 SGHTA and CDR2 FQGNSA were looked up in the germline V gene. This entry comes from a study of shared clonotypes between healthy human individuals (dated by TCRdb to 2020 to 2022). About the investigation overall: Three men and a couple of women, aged 18 to 49 years, made up the cohort. Different laboratories and diverse techniques were used to prepare libraries and sequence TCR repertoires, to increase sequencing depth and limit assay-specific biases. Leukapheresis yielded between about 0.85 and 10 billion PBMCs per donor. Per donor, three plates each were used for CD4 naive and CD4 memory, two for CD8 naive, and one for CD8 memory. To estimate repertoire size and how much clonotype sharing occurs between individuals, the study deeply sequenced the blood TCR repertoires of 4 to 6 healthy adults.

Overall study outcomes, separate from this receptor: Rarefaction of sorted-subset datasets indicated incomplete sequencing despite the large sequencing depth. The genetic and exposure-history diversity represented was limited by the small number of donors. Sharing across four donors was observed for about 5% of naive CD4, less than 4% of naive CD8, over 2% of memory CD4, and roughly 0.43% of memory CD8 clonotypes. Larger estimated clonotype richness was generally found for naive subsets than for memory subsets. Compared with non-shared clonotypes, the clonotypes found in all four sorted-subset donors had higher generation probabilities. Pairwise subsampling indicated that sequencing depth was expected to affect the degree of clonotype sharing among donors. Sampling was restricted to blood, and TCR repertoires in tissue are likely to differ from TCR repertoires in blood.

Using the deep immunoSEQ assay, TCR CDR3 regions were amplified from genomic DNA by multiplex PCR. For each cell subset, the extracted genomic DNA was distributed evenly across all wells of several immunoSEQ 96-well plates, and each plate served as one replicate. Each replicate PCR for sorted subsets received roughly 0.2 ug genomic DNA, equal to 30,000 or so T cell genomes. The purified libraries were quantified using a Qubit 3.0 fluorometer, sized with a Bioanalyzer 2100, and then quantified again using the KAPA Library Quantification kit. A separate single-read 150-cycle Illumina NextSeq 550 flow cell was used to sequence each immunoSEQ 96-well plate. The study's processing was this. The immunoSEQ output contained only junctional sequences without quality scores, so filtering could not match that applied to full-length reads. Sequences were annotated with PyIR, a Python wrapper for IgBLAST v1.9, using IMGT germline references to assign V/J genes and CDR3. Reads were removed for weak V/J assignments (E-value above 1e-6), missing CDR3, stop codons, out-of-frame junctions, or ambiguous translated residues. V3J clonotypes were defined by identical inferred V gene, J gene, and CDR3 amino acid sequence. Percentage overlap between repertoires was calculated by dividing the number of shared unique clonotypes by the size of the smaller repertoire. Three approaches were used to assess repertoire richness: RTK rarefaction, the Chao1 estimator, and Recon v2.1 estimates of unobserved clonotypes. OLGA was used to compute generation probabilities for all TCRbeta clonotypes that the gDNA method yielded from a few donors. The clones in this table, taken by TCRdb from immuneACCESS, are in-frame only. Not every clone is retained; where verified, under half of the shortfall comes from an unresolved V gene, and the cause of the rest is unknown. The D gene and trimming were derived from the DNA, and the V and J assignments and clone size from that table. This sample comprises roughly 770,000 clones, about 97% of them detected only once. The ten biggest clones cover less than 0.25% of the sample.

CD8 naive samples were obtained by positive selection for CCR7 among CD45RO-negative cells, yielding a CD45RA+CCR7+ population from which TemRA cells were excluded. Donors were healthy HIV-negative adults with no recently reported acute infections or vaccinations. Every donor was a Caucasian adult living in Nashville, Tennessee, USA. Blood was obtained by leukapheresis, after which PBMCs were separated by Ficoll-Histopaque density gradient centrifugation and cryopreserved in liquid nitrogen vapor phase. Purity and quantity of every magnetically sorted T cell population were checked by analytical flow cytometry. From each sorted fraction, genomic DNA was isolated and quantified by UV absorbance on a Nanodrop 2000c.

The chain was built from TRBV7-2 and TRBJ2-5; the D gene cannot be resolved reliably. The sequencing sample was made of naive CD8+ T cells sorted from blood. The sample's cell subset or site label, in plain terms: CD45RA+CCR7+. The TCR comes from a man aged 25-45 years in good health. CDR3 region: CASSLGVGNYPWWETQYF. The nucleotide sequence reads as follows: TGTGCCAGCAGCTTAGGTGTTGGCAACTACCCGTGGTGGGAGACCCAGTACTTC.